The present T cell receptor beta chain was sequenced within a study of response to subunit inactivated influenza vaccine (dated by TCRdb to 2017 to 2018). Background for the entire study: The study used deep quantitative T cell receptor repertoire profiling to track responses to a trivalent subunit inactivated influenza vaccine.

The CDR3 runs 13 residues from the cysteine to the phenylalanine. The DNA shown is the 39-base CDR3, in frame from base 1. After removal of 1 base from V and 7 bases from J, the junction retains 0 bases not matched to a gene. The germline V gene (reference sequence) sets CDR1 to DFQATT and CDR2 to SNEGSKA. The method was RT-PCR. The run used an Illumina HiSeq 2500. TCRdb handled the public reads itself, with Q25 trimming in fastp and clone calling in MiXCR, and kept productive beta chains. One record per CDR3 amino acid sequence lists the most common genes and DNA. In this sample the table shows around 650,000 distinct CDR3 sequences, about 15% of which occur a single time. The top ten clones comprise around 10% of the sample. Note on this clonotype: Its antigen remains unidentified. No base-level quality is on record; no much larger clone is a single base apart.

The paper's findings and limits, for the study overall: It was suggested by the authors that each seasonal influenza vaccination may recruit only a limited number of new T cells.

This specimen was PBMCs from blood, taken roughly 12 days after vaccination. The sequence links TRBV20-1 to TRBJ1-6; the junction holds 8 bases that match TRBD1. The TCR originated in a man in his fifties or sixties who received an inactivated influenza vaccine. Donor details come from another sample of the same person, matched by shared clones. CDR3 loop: CSARGDRNSPLHF. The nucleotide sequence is TGCAGTGCTAGAGGGGACAGGAATTCACCCCTCCACTTT.